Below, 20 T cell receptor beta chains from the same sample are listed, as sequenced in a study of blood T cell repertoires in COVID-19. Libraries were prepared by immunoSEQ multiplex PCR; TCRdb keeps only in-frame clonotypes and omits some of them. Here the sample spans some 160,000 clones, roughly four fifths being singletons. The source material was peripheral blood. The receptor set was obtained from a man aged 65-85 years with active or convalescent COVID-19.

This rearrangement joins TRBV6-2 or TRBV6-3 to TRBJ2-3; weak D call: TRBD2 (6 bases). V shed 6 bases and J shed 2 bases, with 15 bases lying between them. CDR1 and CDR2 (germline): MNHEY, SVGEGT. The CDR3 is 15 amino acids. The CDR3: CASSPAGPLTDTQYF. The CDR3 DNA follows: TGTGCCAGCAGCCCCGCGGGACCCCTCACAGATACGCAGTATTTT.

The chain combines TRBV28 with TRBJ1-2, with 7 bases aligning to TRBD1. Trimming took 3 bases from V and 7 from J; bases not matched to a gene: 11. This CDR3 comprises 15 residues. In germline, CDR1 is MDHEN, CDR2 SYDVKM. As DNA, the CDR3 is TGTGCCAGCAGTTTGGTCGTCCAGGGGGAAGCTGGCTACACCTTC. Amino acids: CASSLVVQGEAGYTF.

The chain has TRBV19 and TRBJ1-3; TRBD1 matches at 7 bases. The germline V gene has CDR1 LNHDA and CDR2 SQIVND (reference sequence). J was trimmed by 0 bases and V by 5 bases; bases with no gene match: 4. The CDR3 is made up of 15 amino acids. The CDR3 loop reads CASSADRASGNTIYF. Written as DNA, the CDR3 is TGTGCCAGTAGTGCCGACAGGGCCTCTGGAAACACCATATATTTT.

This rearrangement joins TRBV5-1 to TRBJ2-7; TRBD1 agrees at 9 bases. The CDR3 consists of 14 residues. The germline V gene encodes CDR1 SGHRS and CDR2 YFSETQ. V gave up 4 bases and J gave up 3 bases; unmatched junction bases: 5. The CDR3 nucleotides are TGCGCCAGCAGCGGGACAGGGAATGGCTACGAGCAGTACTTC. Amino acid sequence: CASSGTGNGYEQYF. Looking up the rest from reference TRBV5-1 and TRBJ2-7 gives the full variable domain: KAGVTQTPRYLIKTRGQQVTLSCSPISGHRSVSWYQQTPGQGLQFLFEYFSETQRNKGNFPGRFSGRQFSNSRSEMNVSTLELGDSALYLCASSGTGNGYEQYFGPGTRLTVT.

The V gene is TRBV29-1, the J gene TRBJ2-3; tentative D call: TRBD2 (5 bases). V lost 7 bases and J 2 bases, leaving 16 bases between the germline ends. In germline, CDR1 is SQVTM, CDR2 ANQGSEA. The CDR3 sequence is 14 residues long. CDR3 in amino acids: CSALGRDLTDTQYF. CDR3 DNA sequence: TGCAGCGCCCTGGGGAGAGATCTCACAGATACGCAGTATTTT.

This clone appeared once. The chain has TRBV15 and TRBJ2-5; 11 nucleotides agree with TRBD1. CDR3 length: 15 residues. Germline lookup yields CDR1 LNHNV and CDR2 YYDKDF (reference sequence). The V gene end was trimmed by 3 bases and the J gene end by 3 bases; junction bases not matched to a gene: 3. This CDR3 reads CATSRGTGGKETQYF. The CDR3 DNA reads TGTGCCACCAGCAGGGGGACAGGGGGAAAAGAGACCCAGTACTTC.

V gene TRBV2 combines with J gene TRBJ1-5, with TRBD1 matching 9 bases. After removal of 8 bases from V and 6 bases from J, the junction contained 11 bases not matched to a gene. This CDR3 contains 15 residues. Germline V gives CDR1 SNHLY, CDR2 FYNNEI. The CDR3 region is CASVRGQGRSQPQHF. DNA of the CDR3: TGTGCCAGCGTGAGGGGACAGGGTCGTAGTCAGCCCCAGCATTTT.

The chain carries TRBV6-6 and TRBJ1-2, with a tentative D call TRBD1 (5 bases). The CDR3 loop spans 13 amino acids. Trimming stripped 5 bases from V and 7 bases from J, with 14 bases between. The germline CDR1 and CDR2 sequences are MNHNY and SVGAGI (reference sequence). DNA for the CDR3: TGTGCCAGCAGTAAAATGGGGGGAGCTGGCTACACCTTC. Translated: CASSKMGGAGYTF.

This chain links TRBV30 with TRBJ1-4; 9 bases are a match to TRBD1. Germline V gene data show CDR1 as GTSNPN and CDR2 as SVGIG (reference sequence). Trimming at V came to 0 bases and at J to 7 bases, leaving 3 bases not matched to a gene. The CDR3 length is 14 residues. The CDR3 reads CAWSVDRGGEKLFF. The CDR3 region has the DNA TGTGCCTGGAGTGTGGACAGGGGTGGTGAAAAACTGTTTTTT. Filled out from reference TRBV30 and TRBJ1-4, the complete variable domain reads SQTIHQWPATLVQPVGSPLSLECTVEGTSNPNLYWYRQAAGRGLQLLFYSVGIGQISSEVPQNLSASRPQDRQFILSSKKLLLSDSGFYLCAWSVDRGGEKLFFGSGTQLSVL.

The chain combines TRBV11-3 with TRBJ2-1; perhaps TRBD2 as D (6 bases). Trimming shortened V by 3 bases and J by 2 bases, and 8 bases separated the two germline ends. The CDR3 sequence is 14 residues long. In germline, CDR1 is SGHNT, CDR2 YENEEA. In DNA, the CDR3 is TGTGCCAGCAGCTTGACGGGAGCCTACAATGAGCAGTTCTTC. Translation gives CASSLTGAYNEQFF. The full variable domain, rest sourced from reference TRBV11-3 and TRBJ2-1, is EAGVVQSPRYKIIEKKQPVAFWCNPISGHNTLYWYLQNLGQGPELLIRYENEEAVDDSQLPKDRFSAERLKGVDSTLKIQPAELGDSAVYLCASSLTGAYNEQFFGPGTRLTVL.

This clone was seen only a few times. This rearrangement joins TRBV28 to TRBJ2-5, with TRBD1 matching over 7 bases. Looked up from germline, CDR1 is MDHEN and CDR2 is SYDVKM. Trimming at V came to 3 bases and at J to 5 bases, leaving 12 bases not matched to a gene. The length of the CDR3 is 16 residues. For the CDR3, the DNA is TGTGCCAGCAGTTTCCTAGGGGGCCGCAGGGAGGAGACCCAGTACTTC. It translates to CASSFLGGRREETQYF.

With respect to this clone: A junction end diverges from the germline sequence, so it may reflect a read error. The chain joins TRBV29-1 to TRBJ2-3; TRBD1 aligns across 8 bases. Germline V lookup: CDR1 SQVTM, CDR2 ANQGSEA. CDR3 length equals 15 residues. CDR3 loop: CSVEDRTGSPDTQYF. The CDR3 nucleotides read TGCAGCGTGGAAGATCGGACAGGGAGCCCAGATACGCAGTATTTT.

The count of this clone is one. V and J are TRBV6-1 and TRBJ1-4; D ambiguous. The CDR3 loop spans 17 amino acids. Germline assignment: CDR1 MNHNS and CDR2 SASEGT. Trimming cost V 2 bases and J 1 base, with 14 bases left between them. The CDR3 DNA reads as TGTGCCAGCAGTGAAATGAGGTCAGCCGGAACTAATGAAAAACTGTTTTTT. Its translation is CASSEMRSAGTNEKLFF.

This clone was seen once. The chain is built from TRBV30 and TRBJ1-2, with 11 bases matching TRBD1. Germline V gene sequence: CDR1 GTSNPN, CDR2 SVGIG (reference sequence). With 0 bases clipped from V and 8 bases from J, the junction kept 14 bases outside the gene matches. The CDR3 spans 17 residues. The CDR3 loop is CAWSVFGTDRGRIGYTF. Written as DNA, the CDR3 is TGTGCCTGGAGTGTTTTCGGTACGGACAGGGGGCGGATCGGCTACACCTTC. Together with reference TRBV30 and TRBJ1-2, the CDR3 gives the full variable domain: SQTIHQWPATLVQPVGSPLSLECTVEGTSNPNLYWYRQAAGRGLQLLFYSVGIGQISSEVPQNLSASRPQDRQFILSSKKLLLSDSGFYLCAWSVFGTDRGRIGYTFGSGTRLTVV.

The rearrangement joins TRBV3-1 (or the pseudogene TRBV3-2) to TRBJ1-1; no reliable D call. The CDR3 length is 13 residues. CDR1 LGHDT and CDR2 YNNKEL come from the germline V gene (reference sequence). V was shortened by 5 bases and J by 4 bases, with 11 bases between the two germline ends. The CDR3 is CASSSMTRTEAFF. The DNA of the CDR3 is TGTGCCAGCAGCTCTATGACTCGCACTGAAGCTTTCTTT.

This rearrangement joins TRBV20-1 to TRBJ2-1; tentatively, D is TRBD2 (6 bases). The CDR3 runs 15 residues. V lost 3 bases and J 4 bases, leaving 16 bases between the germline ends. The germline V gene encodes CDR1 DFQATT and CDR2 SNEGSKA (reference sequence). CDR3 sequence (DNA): TGCAGTGCTAGTAAGTCTAGCGTAGCGTACAATGAGCAGTTCTTC. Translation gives CSASKSSVAYNEQFF.

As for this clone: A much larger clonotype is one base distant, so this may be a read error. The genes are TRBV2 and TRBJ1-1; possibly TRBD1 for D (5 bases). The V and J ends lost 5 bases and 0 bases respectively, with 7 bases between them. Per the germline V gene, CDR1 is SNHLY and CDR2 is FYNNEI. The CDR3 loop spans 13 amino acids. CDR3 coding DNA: TGTGCCAGCAGTTCGGGGGTGAACACTGAAGCTTTCTTT. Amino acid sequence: CASSSGVNTEAFF.

The CDR3 coding sequence is TGTGCCAGCAGCCCGCTCAGCGGGGGTTACAATGAGCAGTTCTTC. Translating it yields CASSPLSGGYNEQFF. The chain employs TRBV9 and TRBJ2-1, with 8 bases matching TRBD2. The CDR3 is made up of 15 amino acids. Per the germline V gene, CDR1 is SGDLS and CDR2 is YYNGEE. Trimming at V came to 4 bases and at J to 4 bases, leaving 7 bases not matched to a gene.

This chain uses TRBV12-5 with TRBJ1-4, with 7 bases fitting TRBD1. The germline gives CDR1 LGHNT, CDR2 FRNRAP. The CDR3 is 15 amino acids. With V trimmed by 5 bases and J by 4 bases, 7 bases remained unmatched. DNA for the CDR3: TGTGCTAGTGGTCCAAAGGGGGCGCGTAATGAAAAACTGTTTTTT. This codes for CASGPKGARNEKLFF.

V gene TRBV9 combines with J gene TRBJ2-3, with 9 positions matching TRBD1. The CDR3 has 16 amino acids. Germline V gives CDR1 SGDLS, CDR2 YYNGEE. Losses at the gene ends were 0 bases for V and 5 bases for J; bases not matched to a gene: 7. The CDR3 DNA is TGTGCCAGCAGCGTAGTACCGGGACAGGGAGGAGATACGCAGTATTTT. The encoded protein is CASSVVPGQGGDTQYF.